The next 29 T cell receptor beta chains were all read from a single sample in a study of cytomegalovirus exposure and HLA in healthy donors. Researchers ran the PCR with 60 Vbeta and 13 Jbeta primers. The table came from immunoSEQ multiplex PCR; TCRdb's copy has only in-frame clones and leaves some out. The sample carries 170,000 or so clones, around 79% recorded once. The specimen was PBMCs. Receptor source: a woman aged 40 to 50 in good health and CMV-seronegative.

J is TRBJ2-3 and V is TRBV7-2, with TRBD2 as a possible D gene (5 bases). The CDR3 extends over 16 amino acids. Germline CDR1 is SGHTA and CDR2 is FQGNSA. V lost 0 bases and J 2 bases, leaving 12 bases between the germline ends. For the CDR3, the DNA is TGTGCCAGCAGCTTAGCGCTCGGCGGGTACACAGATACGCAGTATTTT. This encodes CASSLALGGYTDTQYF.

This clone was observed a single time. The V and J genes are TRBV27 and TRBJ2-1, with D perhaps matching TRBD2 (6 bases). Germline V CDR1 and CDR2: MNHEY, SMNVEV (reference sequence). CDR3 length: 14 amino acids. V was shortened by 5 bases and J by 15 bases, with 23 bases between the two germline ends. CDR3 protein: CASSANGLRLVWFF. CDR3 sequence (DNA): TGTGCCAGCAGTGCCAACGGGCTACGACTAGTTTGGTTCTTC.

The gene calls are TRBV7-9 and TRBJ1-1; D gene unclear. CDR1 SEHNR and CDR2 FQNEAQ come from the germline V gene (reference sequence). The CDR3 extends over 14 amino acids. V shed 7 bases and J shed 6 bases, with 18 bases lying between them. The CDR3: CASTPVQAPSEAFF. In DNA, the CDR3 is TGTGCCAGCACCCCCGTGCAGGCTCCCTCTGAAGCTTTCTTT.

The chain links TRBV19 to TRBJ1-1; D is unclear. CDR3 length: 13 amino acids. Germline CDR1 LNHDA, CDR2 SQIVND (reference sequence). Trimming took off 2 bases at V and 2 bases at J, with 6 bases between the two ends. CDR3 in amino acids: CASSILANTEAFF. For the CDR3, the DNA is TGTGCCAGTAGTATACTAGCTAACACTGAAGCTTTCTTT.

V usage is TRBV11-3 and J usage is TRBJ2-3; 8 bases align to TRBD2. The germline CDR1 and CDR2 sequences are SGHNT and YENEEA. V lost 1 base and J lost 4; bases outside the gene matches: 4. This CDR3 contains 15 residues. The CDR3 DNA follows: TGTGCCAGCAGCTTAGGGACTAGCCCTTCAGATACGCAGTATTTT. Protein: CASSLGTSPSDTQYF.

The CDR3 region is CASSPGVWELFF. The DNA of the CDR3 is TGTGCCAGCAGTCCCGGGGTCTGGGAGCTGTTTTTT. V is TRBV27 and J is TRBJ2-2, with a tentative D call TRBD2 (5 bases). The CDR3 loop spans 12 amino acids. V lost 5 bases and J lost 9, with 10 bases in between. Germline V gene data show CDR1 as MNHEY and CDR2 as SMNVEV (reference sequence).

This CDR3 is CASSPGSQYHTEAFF. Written as DNA, the CDR3 is TGTGCCAGCTCACCAGGGAGCCAGTACCACACTGAAGCTTTCTTT. This sequence joins TRBV18 and TRBJ1-1; unclear D gene. The germline gives CDR1 KGHSH, CDR2 LQKENI. Trimming shortened V by 2 bases and J by 3 bases, and 13 bases separated the two germline ends. This CDR3 has 15 residues.

This rearrangement joins TRBV19 to TRBJ1-2; D call uncertain. From germline, CDR1 is LNHDA and CDR2 SQIVND (reference sequence). V was clipped by 9 bases and J by 7 bases, with 9 bases between them. The CDR3 covers 10 residues. CDR3 sequence (DNA): TGTGCCAGCGGCTGGAGTGGCTACACCTTC. It encodes CASGWSGYTF. Looking up the rest from reference TRBV19 and TRBJ1-2 gives the full variable domain: DGGITQSPKYLFRKEGQNVTLSCEQNLNHDAMYWYRQDPGQGLRLIYYSQIVNDFQKGDIAEGYSVSREKKESFPLTVTSAQKNPTAFYLCASGWSGYTFGSGTRLTVV.

V usage is TRBV15 and J usage is TRBJ2-1; weak D call: TRBD2 (6 bases). The CDR3 is 16 amino acids. Germline lookup yields CDR1 LNHNV and CDR2 YYDKDF (reference sequence). V lost 2 bases to trimming and J lost 3 bases, with 14 bases between them. CDR3 nucleotides: TGTGCCACCAGCAGACCACAGGCGGGGAGCTACAATGAGCAGTTCTTC. This translates into CATSRPQAGSYNEQFF.

The gene calls are TRBV6-5 and TRBJ2-7; 7 bases line up with TRBD2. The CDR3 runs 15 residues. Germline V gene data show CDR1 as MNHEY and CDR2 as SVGAGI. V was pared by 2 bases and J by 6 bases, with 10 bases of the junction left unmatched. CDR3 in DNA: TGTGCCAGCAGTTACGGGGGTAGTGGCGGGAGCGAGCAGTACTTC. It specifies CASSYGGSGGSEQYF.

The rearrangement joins TRBV10-3 to TRBJ2-1, with TRBD2 matching 10 bases. The germline V gene encodes CDR1 ENHRY and CDR2 SYGVKD. The length of the CDR3 is 16 residues. The V segment lost 6 bases and the J segment 8 bases; nucleotides outside the gene matches: 13. CDR3: CAISGGPAGGPHEQFF. The CDR3 DNA sequence: TGTGCCATCAGCGGCGGACCAGCGGGAGGGCCGCATGAGCAGTTCTTC.

The chain joins TRBV28 to TRBJ1-1; no clear D gene. This CDR3 region has 12 residues. Deletions cut 3 bases from V and 11 bases from J, with 13 bases between. Germline CDR1 reads MDHEN; CDR2 reads SYDVKM. The CDR3 DNA is TGTGCCAGCAGTTTTAGCGTCTCATGGGCTTTCTTT. It translates to CASSFSVSWAFF.

This chain joins TRBV6-5 and TRBJ2-7, with no clear D. CDR1 is MNHEY, CDR2 SVGAGI, per germline. Trimming took 0 bases from V and 2 from J, leaving 11 bases between them. The CDR3 is made up of 15 amino acids. CDR3 nucleotides: TGTGCCAGCAGTTACTCGAGTCCAGCGCCCTACGAGCAGTACTTC. Translating it yields CASSYSSPAPYEQYF.

V usage is TRBV6-6 and J usage is TRBJ1-1; D is uncertain. CDR3 length: 13 amino acids. V was clipped by 0 bases and J by 11 bases, with 13 bases between them. Germline V gives CDR1 MNHNY, CDR2 SVGAGI (reference sequence). CDR3 sequence reads: CASSYSKSGQAFF. CDR3 DNA sequence: TGTGCCAGCAGTTACTCTAAAAGCGGTCAGGCTTTCTTT.

V gene TRBV4-1 combines with J gene TRBJ1-6; D remains unclear. The CDR3 spans 16 residues. V shed 4 bases and J shed 11 bases, with 21 bases lying between them. Germline CDR1 and CDR2: MGHRA and YSYEKL. Here the CDR3 reads CASSRQITELHAPLHF. CDR3 in DNA: TGCGCCAGCAGCCGCCAGATTACAGAGCTTCACGCACCCCTCCACTTT.

The chain carries TRBV9 and TRBJ2-2; 7 bases match TRBD1. This CDR3 comprises 17 residues. Germline trimming cut 4 bases from V and 3 bases from J; bases unmatched to any gene: 12. Germline-derived CDR1 and CDR2 are SGDLS and YYNGEE. CDR3 sequence (DNA): TGTGCCAGCAGCACCACGAGCCGGGACAGCGACACCGGGGAGCTGTTTTTT. The encoded protein is CASSTTSRDSDTGELFF. Combining the CDR3 with reference TRBV9 and TRBJ2-2 gives the whole variable domain DSGVTQTPKHLITATGQRVTLRCSPRSGDLSVYWYQQSLDQGLQFLIQYYNGEERAKGNILERFSAQQFPDLHSELNLSSLELGDSALYFCASSTTSRDSDTGELFFGEGSRLTVL.

The V gene is TRBV29-1, the J gene TRBJ2-3, with 7 positions matching TRBD1. The CDR3 consists of 14 residues. After removal of 4 bases from V and 3 bases from J, the junction contained 7 bases not matched to a gene. Germline V gene sequence: CDR1 SQVTM, CDR2 ANQGSEA. The CDR3 sequence: CSVATGAITDTQYF. CDR3 DNA: TGCAGCGTTGCTACAGGGGCCATTACAGATACGCAGTATTTT.

About this clone itself: The sample has other DNA sequences that encode this CDR3 too. The chain employs TRBV18 and TRBJ1-5; D perhaps matches TRBD1 (6 bases). CDR3 length: 15 residues. Germline V gene sequence: CDR1 KGHSH, CDR2 LQKENI. The V and J ends lost 4 bases and 0 bases respectively, with 10 bases between them. The CDR3 region has the DNA TGTGCCAGCTCACTGGACAGAGATAGCAATCAGCCCCAGCATTTT. It yields the protein CASSLDRDSNQPQHF. Using reference TRBV18 and TRBJ1-5 for the parts outside the CDR3, the full variable domain is NAGVMQNPRHLVRRRGQEARLRCSPMKGHSHVYWYRQLPEEGLKFMVYLQKENIIDESGMPKERFSAEFPKEGPSILRIQQVVRGDSAAYFCASSLDRDSNQPQHFGDGTRLSIL.

The chain uses TRBV27 and TRBJ2-5; 12 nucleotides align to TRBD2. There are 16 residues in the CDR3. Germline CDR1 reads MNHEY; CDR2 reads SMNVEV (reference sequence). Trimming took 8 bases from V and 4 from J; bases not matched to a gene: 11. The CDR3 sequence: CASGDLAGGIRETQYF. CDR3 bases: TGTGCCAGCGGGGACCTAGCGGGGGGGATCAGAGAGACCCAGTACTTC.

This clone was recorded a few times. V usage is TRBV7-9 and J usage is TRBJ1-1; D uncertain. The CDR3 is 14 amino acids. V was cut by 2 bases and J by 4 bases, with 11 bases left in between. The V gene's germline CDR1 is SEHNR and CDR2 FQNEAQ (reference sequence). The CDR3 DNA reads as TGTGCCAGCAGCTTACGTCGGGGAGCCACTGAAGCTTTCTTT. Protein: CASSLRRGATEAFF.

This clone was counted between two and nine times. V and J are TRBV6-1 and TRBJ1-1; D is undetermined. Germline V gene data show CDR1 as MNHNS and CDR2 as SASEGT. This CDR3 comprises 14 residues. With 2 bases removed from V and 0 bases from J, the gap between germline ends came to 7 bases. The CDR3 nucleotides are TGTGCCAGCAGTGAACAGGCTTTGAACACTGAAGCTTTCTTT. Protein sequence: CASSEQALNTEAFF.

The chain recombines TRBV5-1 with TRBJ1-4; 8 bases fit TRBD1. J was trimmed by 4 bases and V by 4 bases; bases with no gene match: 3. This CDR3 comprises 14 residues. Germline CDR1 is SGHRS and CDR2 is YFSETQ. The CDR3 DNA reads TGCGCCAGCAGCCCAGGGGGCAGTAATGAAAAACTGTTTTTT. Amino acid sequence: CASSPGGSNEKLFF.

The chain uses TRBV19 and TRBJ2-7, with a weak D call TRBD1 (5 bases). Trimming stripped 3 bases from V and 2 bases from J, with 11 bases between. The germline CDR1 and CDR2 sequences are LNHDA and SQIVND (reference sequence). This CDR3 is built from 14 residues. CDR3 region: CASSMGQGPYEQYF. In nucleotides, the CDR3 is TGTGCCAGTAGTATGGGCCAGGGTCCCTACGAGCAGTACTTC.

This sequence joins TRBV6-6 and TRBJ2-7; D may be TRBD2 (7 bases). The length of the CDR3 is 14 residues. In germline, CDR1 is MNHNY, CDR2 SVGAGI (reference sequence). V lost 4 bases, J lost 2 bases, and 12 bases lay in between. The CDR3 protein is CASSWREGAYEQYF. The CDR3, as DNA: TGTGCCAGCAGTTGGAGGGAGGGGGCCTACGAGCAGTACTTC.

This rearrangement joins TRBV11-3 to TRBJ1-1; unclear D gene. From germline, CDR1 is SGHNT and CDR2 YENEEA. The germline V and J ends were trimmed by 1 base and 1 base, with 4 bases remaining between them. This CDR3 has 13 amino acids. CDR3 protein: CASSLGRNTEAFF. The CDR3 coding sequence is TGTGCCAGCAGCTTAGGGAGGAACACTGAAGCTTTCTTT.

V is TRBV10-3 and J is TRBJ1-2; D gene unclear. The germline gives CDR1 ENHRY, CDR2 SYGVKD. This CDR3 is built from 12 residues. Deletions cut 8 bases from V and 5 bases from J, with 12 bases between. The CDR3 here is CAIAGDGYGYTF. In DNA form, the CDR3 reads TGTGCCATCGCGGGAGATGGATATGGCTACACCTTC.

V gene TRBV5-4 combines with J gene TRBJ1-1, with D tentatively TRBD1 (5 bases). The ends were cut back, 0 bases at V and 6 bases at J, with 18 bases in the middle. Germline V gives CDR1 SGHNT, CDR2 YYREEE (reference sequence). The CDR3 is made up of 16 amino acids. CDR3 sequence (DNA): TGTGCCAGCAGCTTGGAAATTACAGGCCCCCGCGCTGAAGCTTTCTTT. It encodes CASSLEITGPRAEAFF.

The chain carries TRBV28 and TRBJ2-3; D is uncertain. The CDR3 has 15 amino acids. Germline-derived CDR1 and CDR2 are MDHEN and SYDVKM. V was trimmed by 5 bases and J by 1 base, leaving 13 bases between them. This CDR3 is CASSRLRVGTDTQYF. CDR3 coding DNA: TGTGCCAGCAGTAGACTTCGAGTGGGCACAGATACGCAGTATTTT.

This CDR3 reads CASSKNDEGQGTEAFF. The CDR3 DNA follows: TGTGCCAGCAGCAAAAACGATGAGGGACAGGGGACTGAAGCTTTCTTT. The chain couples TRBV21-1 to TRBJ1-1; the table gives TRBD1 as D, unverified against the DNA. TRBV21-1 constitutes a pseudogene. This CDR3 comprises 16 residues.